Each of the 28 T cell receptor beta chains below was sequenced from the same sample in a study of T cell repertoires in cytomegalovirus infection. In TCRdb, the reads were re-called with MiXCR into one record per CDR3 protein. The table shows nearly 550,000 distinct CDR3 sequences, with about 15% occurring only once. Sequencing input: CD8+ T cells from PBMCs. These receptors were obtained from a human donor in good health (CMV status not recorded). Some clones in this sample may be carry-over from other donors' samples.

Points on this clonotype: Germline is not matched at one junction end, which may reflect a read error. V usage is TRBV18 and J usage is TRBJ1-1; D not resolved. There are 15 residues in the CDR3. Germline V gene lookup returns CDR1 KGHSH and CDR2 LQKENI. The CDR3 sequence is CASSPAERPNTVAFF. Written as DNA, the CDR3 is TGTGCCAGCTCACCGGCGGAACGACCGAACACTGTAGCTTTCTTT.

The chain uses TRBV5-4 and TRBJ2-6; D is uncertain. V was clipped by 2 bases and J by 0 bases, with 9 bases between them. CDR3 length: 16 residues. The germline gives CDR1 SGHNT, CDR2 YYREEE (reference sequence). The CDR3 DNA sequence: TGTGCCAGCAGCTTAGGTTCAGGCTCTGGGGCCAACGTCCTGACTTTC. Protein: CASSLGSGSGANVLTF.

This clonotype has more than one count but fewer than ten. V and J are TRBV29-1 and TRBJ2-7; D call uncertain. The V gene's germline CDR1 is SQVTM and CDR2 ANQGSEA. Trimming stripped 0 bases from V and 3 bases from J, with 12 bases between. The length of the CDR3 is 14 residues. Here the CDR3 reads CSVEDPGMDYEQYF. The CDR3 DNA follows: TGCAGCGTTGAAGATCCGGGCATGGACTACGAGCAGTACTTC.

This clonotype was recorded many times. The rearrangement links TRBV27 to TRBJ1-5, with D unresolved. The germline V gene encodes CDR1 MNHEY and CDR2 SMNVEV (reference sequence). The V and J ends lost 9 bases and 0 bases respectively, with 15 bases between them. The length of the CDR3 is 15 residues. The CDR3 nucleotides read TGTGCCAGTGGTTTTTCTAGAGGTAGCAATCAGCCCCAGCATTTT. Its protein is CASGFSRGSNQPQHF.

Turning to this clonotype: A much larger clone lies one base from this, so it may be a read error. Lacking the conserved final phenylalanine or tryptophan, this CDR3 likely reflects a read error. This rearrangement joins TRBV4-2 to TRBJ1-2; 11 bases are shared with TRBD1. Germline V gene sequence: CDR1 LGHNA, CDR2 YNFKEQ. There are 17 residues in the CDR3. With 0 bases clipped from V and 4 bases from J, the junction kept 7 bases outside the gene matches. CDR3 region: CASSQEGQGAGSYGYTL. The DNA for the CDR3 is TGTGCCAGCAGCCAAGAAGGACAGGGGGCGGGTAGCTATGGCTACACCTTA.

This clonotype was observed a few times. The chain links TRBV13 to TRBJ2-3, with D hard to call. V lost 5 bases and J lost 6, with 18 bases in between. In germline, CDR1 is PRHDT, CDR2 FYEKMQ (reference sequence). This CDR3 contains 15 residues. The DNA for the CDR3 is TGTGCCAGCAGCCCCAGTGAACTTGGAATGGATACGCAGTATTTT. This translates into CASSPSELGMDTQYF.

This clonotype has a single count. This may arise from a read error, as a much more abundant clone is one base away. CDR3 in amino acids: CTSSSFTGGSGNTIYF. CDR3 in DNA: TGTACCAGCAGCTCTTTTACAGGAGGATCTGGAAACACCATATATTTT. This rearrangement joins TRBV7-9 to TRBJ1-3; D may be TRBD1 (5 bases). Germline lookup yields CDR1 SEHNR and CDR2 FQNEAQ (reference sequence). CDR3 length equals 16 residues.

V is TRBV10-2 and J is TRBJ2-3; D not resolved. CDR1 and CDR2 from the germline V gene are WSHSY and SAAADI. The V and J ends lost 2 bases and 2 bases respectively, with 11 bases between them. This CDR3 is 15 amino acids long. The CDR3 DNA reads TGCGCCAGCAGTGAGCTCACCCAACACACAGATACGCAGTATTTT. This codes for CASSELTQHTDTQYF.

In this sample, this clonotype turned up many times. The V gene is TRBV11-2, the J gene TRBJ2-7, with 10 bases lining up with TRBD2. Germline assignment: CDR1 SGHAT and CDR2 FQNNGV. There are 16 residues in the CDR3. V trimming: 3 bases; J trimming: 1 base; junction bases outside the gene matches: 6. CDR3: CASSLGRTSGSYEQYF. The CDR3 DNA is TGTGCCAGCAGCTTGGGGAGGACTAGCGGTTCCTACGAGCAGTACTTC.

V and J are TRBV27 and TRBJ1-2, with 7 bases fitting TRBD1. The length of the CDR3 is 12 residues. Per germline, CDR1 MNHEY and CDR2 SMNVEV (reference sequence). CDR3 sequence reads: CVAGGWAYGYTF. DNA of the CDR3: TGTGTCGCAGGGGGGTGGGCCTATGGCTACACCTTC.

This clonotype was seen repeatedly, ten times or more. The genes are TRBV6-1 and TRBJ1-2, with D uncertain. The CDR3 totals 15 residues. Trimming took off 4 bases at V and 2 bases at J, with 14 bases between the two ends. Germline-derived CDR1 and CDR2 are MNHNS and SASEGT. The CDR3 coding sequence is TGTGCCAGCAGTGTGGGAAGACGGCCGAACTATGGCTACACCTTC. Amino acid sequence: CASSVGRRPNYGYTF.

CDR3 in DNA: TGCGCCAGCAGCTTGGACGGACTAGCGGGAGCGGTAGAGACCCAGTACTTC. Protein: CASSLDGLAGAVETQYF. The V and J genes are TRBV5-1 and TRBJ2-5, with 13 bases identical to TRBD2. The trim removed 0 bases at V and 4 bases at J, leaving 6 bases unmatched. The CDR3 loop spans 17 amino acids. From germline, CDR1 is SGHRS and CDR2 YFSETQ.

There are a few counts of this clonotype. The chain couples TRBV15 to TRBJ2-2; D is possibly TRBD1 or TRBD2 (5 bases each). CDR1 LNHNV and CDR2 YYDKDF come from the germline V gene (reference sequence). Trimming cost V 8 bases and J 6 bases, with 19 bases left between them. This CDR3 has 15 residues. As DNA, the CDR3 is TGTGCCACCGCTCCCGGGACCCTCGGGGCCGGGGAGCTGTTTTTT. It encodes CATAPGTLGAGELFF.

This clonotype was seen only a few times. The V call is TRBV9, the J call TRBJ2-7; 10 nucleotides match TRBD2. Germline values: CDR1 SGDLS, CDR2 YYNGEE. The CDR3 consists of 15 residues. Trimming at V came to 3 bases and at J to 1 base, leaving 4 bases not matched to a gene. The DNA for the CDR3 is TGTGCCAGCAGCGCTAGCGGGAGTGGGTCCTACGAGCAGTACTTC. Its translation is CASSASGSGSYEQYF.

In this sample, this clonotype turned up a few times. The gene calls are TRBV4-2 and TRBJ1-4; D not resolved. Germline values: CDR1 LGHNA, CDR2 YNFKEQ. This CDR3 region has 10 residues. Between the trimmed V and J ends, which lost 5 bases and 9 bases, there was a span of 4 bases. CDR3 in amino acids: CASSGQKLFF. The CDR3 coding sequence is TGTGCCAGCAGCGGCCAAAAACTGTTTTTT.

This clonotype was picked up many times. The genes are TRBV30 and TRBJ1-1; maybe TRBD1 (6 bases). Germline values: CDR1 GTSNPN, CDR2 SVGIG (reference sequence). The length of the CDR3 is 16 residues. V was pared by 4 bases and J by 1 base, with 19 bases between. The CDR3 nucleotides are TGTGCCTGGACCAATCGACAGGTGTCACCGAACACTGAAGCTTTCTTT. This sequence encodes CAWTNRQVSPNTEAFF.

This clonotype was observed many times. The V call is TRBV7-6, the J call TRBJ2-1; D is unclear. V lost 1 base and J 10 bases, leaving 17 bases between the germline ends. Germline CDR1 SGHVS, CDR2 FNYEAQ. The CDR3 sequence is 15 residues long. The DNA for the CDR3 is TGTGCCAGCAGCTTAGTTGGTTCCAGGTCGAGGGAGCAGTTCTTC. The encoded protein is CASSLVGSRSREQFF.

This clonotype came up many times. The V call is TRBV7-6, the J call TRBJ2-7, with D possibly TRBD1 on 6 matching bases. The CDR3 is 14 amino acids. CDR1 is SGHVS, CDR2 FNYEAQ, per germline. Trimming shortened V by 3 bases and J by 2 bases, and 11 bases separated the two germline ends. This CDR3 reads CASSFPDSPYEQYF. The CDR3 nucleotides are TGTGCCAGCAGCTTTCCGGACAGTCCCTACGAGCAGTACTTC.

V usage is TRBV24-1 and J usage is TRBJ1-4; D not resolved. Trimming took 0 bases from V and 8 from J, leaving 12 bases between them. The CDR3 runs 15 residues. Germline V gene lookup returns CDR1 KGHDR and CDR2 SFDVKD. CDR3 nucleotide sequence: TGTGCCACCAGTGATTTGACTGGGTTAGGGGAAAAACTGTTTTTT. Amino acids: CATSDLTGLGEKLFF.

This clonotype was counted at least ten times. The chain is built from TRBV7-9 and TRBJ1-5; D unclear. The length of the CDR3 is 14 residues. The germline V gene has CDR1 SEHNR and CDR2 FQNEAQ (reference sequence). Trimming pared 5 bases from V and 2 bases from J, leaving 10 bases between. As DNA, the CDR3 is TGTGCCAGCAGCCCCTCGGGTCGCAATCAGCCCCAGCATTTT. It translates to CASSPSGRNQPQHF. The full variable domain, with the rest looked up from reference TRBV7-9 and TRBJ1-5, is DTGVSQNPRHKITKRGQNVTFRCDPISEHNRLYWYRQTLGQGPEFLTYFQNEAQLEKSRLLSDRFSAERPKGSFSTLEIQRTEQGDSAMYLCASSPSGRNQPQHFGDGTRLSIL.

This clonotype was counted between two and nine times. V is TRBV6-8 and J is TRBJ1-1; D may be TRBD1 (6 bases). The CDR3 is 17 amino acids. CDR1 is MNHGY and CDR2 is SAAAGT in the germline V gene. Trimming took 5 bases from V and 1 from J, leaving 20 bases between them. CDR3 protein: CASSSWGRGEWNTEAFF. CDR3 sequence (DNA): TGTGCCAGCAGTAGCTGGGGGCGAGGGGAATGGAACACTGAAGCTTTCTTT.

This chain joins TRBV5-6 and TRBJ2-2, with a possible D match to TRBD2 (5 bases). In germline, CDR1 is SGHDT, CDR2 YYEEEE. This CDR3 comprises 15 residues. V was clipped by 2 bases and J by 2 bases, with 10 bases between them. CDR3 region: CASSFWRTNTGELFF. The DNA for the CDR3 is TGTGCCAGCAGCTTCTGGAGGACCAACACCGGGGAGCTGTTTTTT.

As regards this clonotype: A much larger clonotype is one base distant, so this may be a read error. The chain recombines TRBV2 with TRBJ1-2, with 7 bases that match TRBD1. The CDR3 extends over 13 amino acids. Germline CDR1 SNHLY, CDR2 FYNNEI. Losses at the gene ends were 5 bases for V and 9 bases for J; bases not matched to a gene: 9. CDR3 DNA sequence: TGTGCCAGCAGTTCCGGGGACAGCTTTTGCTACACCTTC. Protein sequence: CASSSGDSFCYTF.

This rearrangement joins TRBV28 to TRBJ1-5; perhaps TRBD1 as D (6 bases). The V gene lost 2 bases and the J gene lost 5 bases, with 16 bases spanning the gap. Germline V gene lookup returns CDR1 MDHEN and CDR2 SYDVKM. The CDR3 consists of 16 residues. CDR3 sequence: CASSLSTGTSDQPQHF. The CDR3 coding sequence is TGTGCCAGCAGTTTAAGCACAGGGACGTCTGATCAGCCCCAGCATTTT. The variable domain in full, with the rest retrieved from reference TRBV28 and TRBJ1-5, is DVKVTQSSRYLVKRTGEKVFLECVQDMDHENMFWYRQDPGLGLRLIYFSYDVKMKEKGDIPEGYSVSREKKERFSLILESASTNQTSMYLCASSLSTGTSDQPQHFGDGTRLSIL.

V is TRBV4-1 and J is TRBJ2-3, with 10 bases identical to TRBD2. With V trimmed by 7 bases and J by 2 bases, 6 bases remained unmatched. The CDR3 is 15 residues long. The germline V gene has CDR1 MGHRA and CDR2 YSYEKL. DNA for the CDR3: TGCGCCAGCAAGGTAGCGGGGGGCCCCACAGATACGCAGTATTTT. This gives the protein CASKVAGGPTDTQYF.

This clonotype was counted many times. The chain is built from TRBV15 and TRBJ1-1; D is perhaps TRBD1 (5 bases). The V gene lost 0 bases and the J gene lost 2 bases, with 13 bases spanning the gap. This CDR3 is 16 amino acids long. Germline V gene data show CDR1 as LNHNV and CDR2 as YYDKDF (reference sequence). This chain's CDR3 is CATSRDSRQFNTEAFF. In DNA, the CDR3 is TGTGCCACCAGCAGAGATTCCCGACAGTTCAACACTGAAGCTTTCTTT.

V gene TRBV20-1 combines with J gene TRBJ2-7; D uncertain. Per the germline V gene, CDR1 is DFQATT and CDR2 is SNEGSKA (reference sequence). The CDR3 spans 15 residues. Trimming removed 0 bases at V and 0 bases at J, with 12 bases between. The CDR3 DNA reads TGCAGTGCTAGAGATCAGCAGTCTACCTCCTACGAGCAGTACTTC. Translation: CSARDQQSTSYEQYF.

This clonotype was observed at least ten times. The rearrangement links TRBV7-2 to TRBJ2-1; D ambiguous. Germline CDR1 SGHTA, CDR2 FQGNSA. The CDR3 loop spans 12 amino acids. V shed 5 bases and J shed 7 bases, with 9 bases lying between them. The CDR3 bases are TGTGCCAGCAGCCCCGTTCCGAATGAGCAGTTCTTC. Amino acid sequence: CASSPVPNEQFF.